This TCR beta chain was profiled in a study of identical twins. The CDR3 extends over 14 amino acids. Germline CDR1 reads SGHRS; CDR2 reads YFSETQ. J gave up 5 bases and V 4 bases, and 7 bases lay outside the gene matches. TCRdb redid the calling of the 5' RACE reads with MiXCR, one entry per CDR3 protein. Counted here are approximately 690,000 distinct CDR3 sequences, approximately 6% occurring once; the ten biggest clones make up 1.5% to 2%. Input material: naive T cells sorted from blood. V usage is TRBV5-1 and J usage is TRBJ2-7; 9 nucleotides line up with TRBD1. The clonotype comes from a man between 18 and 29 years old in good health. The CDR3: CASSPTGGSDEQYF. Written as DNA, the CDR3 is TGCGCCAGCAGCCCTACAGGGGGCTCGGACGAGCAGTACTTC. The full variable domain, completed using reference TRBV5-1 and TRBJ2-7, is KAGVTQTPRYLIKTRGQQVTLSCSPISGHRSVSWYQQTPGQGLQFLFEYFSETQRNKGNFPGRFSGRQFSNSRSEMNVSTLELGDSALYLCASSPTGGSDEQYFGPGTRLTVT.